These 30 T cell receptor beta chains were all obtained from the same sample, sequenced in a study of blood T cell repertoires in COVID-19. TCRdb keeps only in-frame clones here, not all; method: immunoSEQ multiplex PCR. The table shows tens of thousands of clones, with 88% occurring only once. Sequencing input: peripheral blood. The receptors derive from a human donor in a cohort sampled during active COVID-19.

The chain uses TRBV2 and TRBJ1-1; tentatively, D is TRBD1 (5 bases). Per germline, CDR1 SNHLY and CDR2 FYNNEI. V shed 5 bases and J shed 2 bases, with 15 bases lying between them. CDR3 length: 15 residues. This CDR3 reads CASSLRTTGNTEAFF. CDR3 DNA sequence: TGTGCCAGCAGTCTCCGGACAACGGGTAACACTGAAGCTTTCTTT.

The J gene is TRBJ2-1, the V gene TRBV24-1; tentative D call: TRBD1 (6 bases). Trimming stripped 0 bases from V and 0 bases from J, with 8 bases between. The germline gives CDR1 KGHDR, CDR2 SFDVKD. The CDR3 contains 16 residues. For the CDR3, the DNA is TGTGCCACCAGTGATTTGCGAGGGGGCTCCTACAATGAGCAGTTCTTC. Protein product: CATSDLRGGSYNEQFF.

The gene calls are TRBV7-9 and TRBJ2-7, with 9 nucleotides matching TRBD1. J lost 4 bases, V lost 7 bases, and 8 bases had no gene match. Per germline, CDR1 SEHNR and CDR2 FQNEAQ (reference sequence). CDR3 length equals 14 residues. CDR3 bases: TGTGCCAGCATCCCGGGACAGGGAGTATACGAGCAGTACTTC. Its protein is CASIPGQGVYEQYF.

The gene calls are TRBV7-3 and TRBJ2-3; a weak D match, TRBD2 (6 bases). Germline V gene data show CDR1 as SGHTA and CDR2 as FQGTGA. The CDR3 consists of 15 residues. Trimming left V 0 bases short and J 6 bases short, with 13 bases between. In nucleotides, the CDR3 is TGTGCCAGCAGCTTAACGTTCAGCGCGGGGGATACGCAGTATTTT. It encodes CASSLTFSAGDTQYF.

The chain couples TRBV6-6 to TRBJ1-5; TRBD1 agrees at 7 bases. With 5 bases clipped from V and 2 bases from J, the junction kept 6 bases outside the gene matches. Germline V lookup: CDR1 MNHNY, CDR2 SVGAGI (reference sequence). The CDR3 covers 15 residues. CDR3 sequence: CASSLSGGRNQPQHF. The CDR3 DNA sequence: TGTGCCAGCAGTCTATCAGGGGGTCGCAATCAGCCCCAGCATTTT.

The chain uses TRBV21-1 and TRBJ1-4; no check of the table's D call, TRBD1, against the DNA was made. TRBV21-1 is listed as a pseudogene. The CDR3 runs 16 residues. The CDR3 bases are TGTGCCAGCAGCACCCGAAAACAGGGGGCGCGAGAAAAACTGTTTTTT. As protein: CASSTRKQGAREKLFF.

The V call is TRBV28, the J call TRBJ2-7, with 10 bases matching TRBD2. The CDR3 contains 13 residues. Germline CDR1 MDHEN, CDR2 SYDVKM. V was pared by 10 bases and J by 4 bases, with 7 bases of the junction left unmatched. For the CDR3, the DNA is TGTGCCATCAAACCTAGCGGGAGATACGAGCAGTACTTC. The encoded protein is CAIKPSGRYEQYF.

V usage is TRBV7-2 and J usage is TRBJ2-3; 10 nucleotides agree with TRBD1. With 5 bases clipped from V and 7 bases from J, the junction kept 9 bases outside the gene matches. Germline V gives CDR1 SGHTA, CDR2 FQGNSA. The CDR3 is made up of 15 amino acids. Written as DNA, the CDR3 is TGTGCCAGCAGCCCGAACCGACAGGGGGCGTATACGCAGTATTTT. Translated, it gives CASSPNRQGAYTQYF.

The chain recombines TRBV6-6 with TRBJ1-2; 7 bases are a match to TRBD1. The CDR3 sequence is 13 residues long. V trimming: 7 bases; J trimming: 2 bases; junction bases outside the gene matches: 4. CDR1 MNHNY and CDR2 SVGAGI come from the germline V gene (reference sequence). The CDR3 DNA follows: TGTGCCAGCATCTTGGACAGGAACTATGGCTACACCTTC. Translation: CASILDRNYGYTF.

The V call is TRBV28, the J call TRBJ2-1; D possibly corresponds to TRBD2 (6 bases). The CDR3 runs to 16 residues. Germline V gene data show CDR1 as MDHEN and CDR2 as SYDVKM. Trimming shortened V by 6 bases and J by 7 bases, and 22 bases separated the two germline ends. The DNA for the CDR3 is TGTGCCAGCAGAGAGGAGGGGCTTAGGGCATGGAATGAGCAGTTCTTC. Its translation: CASREEGLRAWNEQFF.

This chain links TRBV27 with TRBJ1-4; 7 bases fit TRBD1. The CDR3 extends over 14 amino acids. CDR1 and CDR2 from the germline V gene are MNHEY and SMNVEV (reference sequence). The V gene end was trimmed by 6 bases and the J gene end by 7 bases; junction bases not matched to a gene: 8. CDR3 loop: CASRLTGIGEKLFF. CDR3 coding DNA: TGTGCCAGCAGATTGACAGGGATCGGTGAAAAACTGTTTTTT.

J is TRBJ2-1 and V is TRBV5-1, with 9 nucleotides matching TRBD1. This CDR3 contains 15 residues. CDR1 and CDR2 (germline): SGHRS, YFSETQ. Trimming removed 7 bases from V and 5 bases from J; junction bases left unmatched: 10. The CDR3 is CASRTAGTGHNEQFF. The CDR3 DNA follows: TGCGCCAGCCGCACGGCAGGGACAGGGCACAATGAGCAGTTCTTC. Full variable domain (remainder filled in from reference TRBV5-1 and TRBJ2-1): KAGVTQTPRYLIKTRGQQVTLSCSPISGHRSVSWYQQTPGQGLQFLFEYFSETQRNKGNFPGRFSGRQFSNSRSEMNVSTLELGDSALYLCASRTAGTGHNEQFFGPGTRLTVL.

The genes are TRBV5-1 and TRBJ2-5; no reliable D call. The CDR3 contains 15 residues. V was cut by 5 bases and J by 0 bases, with 14 bases left in between. Germline assignment: CDR1 SGHRS and CDR2 YFSETQ. CDR3 sequence: CASSRVRTNQETQYF. The DNA for the CDR3 is TGCGCCAGCAGTCGGGTTCGTACGAACCAAGAGACCCAGTACTTC.

CDR3 nucleotides: TGTGCCAGCACCCGCGGGAACTATGGCTACACCTTC. Amino acids: CASTRGNYGYTF. J is TRBJ1-2 and V is TRBV9; no definite D call. The CDR3 is 12 amino acids. The V gene's germline CDR1 is SGDLS and CDR2 YYNGEE. The ends were cut back, 6 bases at V and 2 bases at J, with 8 bases in the middle.

The chain joins TRBV7-9 to TRBJ2-2; D unresolved. The V and J ends lost 2 bases and 1 base respectively, with 2 bases between them. The CDR3 totals 13 residues. Germline V lookup: CDR1 SEHNR, CDR2 FQNEAQ (reference sequence). CDR3: CASSLRNTGELFF. CDR3 DNA sequence: TGTGCCAGCAGCTTACGGAACACCGGGGAGCTGTTTTTT.

This chain uses TRBV6-5 with TRBJ1-4, with 9 nucleotides matching TRBD1. Looked up from germline, CDR1 is MNHEY and CDR2 is SVGAGI. This CDR3 contains 16 residues. V dropped 1 base and J dropped 4; count of bases not matched to a gene: 4. CDR3 sequence reads: CASSYLGQGVNEKLFF. The DNA of the CDR3 is TGTGCCAGCAGTTACTTGGGACAGGGTGTTAATGAAAAACTGTTTTTT.

The chain recombines TRBV7-2 with TRBJ1-1; D is perhaps TRBD1 (5 bases). V shed 1 base and J shed 11 bases, with 17 bases lying between them. The CDR3 is made up of 14 amino acids. Per germline, CDR1 SGHTA and CDR2 FQGNSA. As DNA, the CDR3 is TGTGCCAGCAGCTTAGTTGTGGGTGCAGGGTCGGCTTTCTTT. Its protein is CASSLVVGAGSAFF.

The chain employs TRBV18 and TRBJ2-1; 8 positions agree with TRBD2. The CDR3 has 16 amino acids. Germline V gene sequence: CDR1 KGHSH, CDR2 LQKENI. The trim removed 4 bases at V and 5 bases at J, leaving 10 bases unmatched. The CDR3 loop is CASSLHGGSGNNEQFF. The CDR3 coding sequence is TGTGCCAGCTCACTCCACGGCGGTAGCGGGAACAATGAGCAGTTCTTC.

There are a few counts of this clone. The chain couples TRBV7-9 to TRBJ2-7; 10 nucleotides line up with TRBD1. CDR3 length equals 14 residues. Unmatched junction bases numbered 2, after V lost 3 bases and J lost 3 bases. The germline CDR1 and CDR2 sequences are SEHNR and FQNEAQ (reference sequence). CDR3 in amino acids: CASSFGQGVYEQYF. CDR3 DNA sequence: TGTGCCAGCAGCTTTGGACAGGGGGTCTACGAGCAGTACTTC.

The gene calls are TRBV5-5 and TRBJ2-3; 9 bases align to TRBD2. Trimming at V came to 6 bases and at J to 3 bases, leaving 8 bases not matched to a gene. Germline-derived CDR1 and CDR2 are SGHKS and YYEKEE (reference sequence). This CDR3 is built from 15 residues. The chain's CDR3 is CASTRTSVGTDTQYF. CDR3 nucleotides: TGTGCCAGCACCAGGACTAGCGTCGGGACAGATACGCAGTATTTT. The whole variable domain, filled in from reference TRBV5-5 and TRBJ2-3, reads DAGVTQSPTHLIKTRGQQVTLRCSPISGHKSVSWYQQVLGQGPQFIFQYYEKEERGRGNFPDRFSARQFPNYSSELNVNALLLGDSALYLCASTRTSVGTDTQYFGPGTRLTVL.

The gene calls are TRBV6-4 and TRBJ2-1; 10 bases match TRBD2. Germline CDR1 reads MRHNA; CDR2 reads SNTAGT. The CDR3 extends over 15 amino acids. Trimming cost V 6 bases and J 8 bases; bases outside gene matches: 10. DNA for the CDR3: TGTGCCAGCAGGAGGGAGGGTCTAGCGGGGGATGAGCAGTTCTTC. It encodes CASRREGLAGDEQFF.

The chain couples TRBV2 to TRBJ1-4; 7 bases map to TRBD1. Trimming removed 5 bases from V and 3 bases from J; junction bases left unmatched: 3. CDR1 is SNHLY and CDR2 is FYNNEI in the germline V gene. The CDR3 extends over 14 amino acids. The CDR3 is CASSWTGPNEKLFF. The CDR3 nucleotides are TGTGCCAGCAGTTGGACAGGTCCTAATGAAAAACTGTTTTTT.

The chain combines TRBV7-9 with TRBJ2-5, with a tentative D call TRBD2 (6 bases). The CDR3 totals 17 residues. Per the germline V gene, CDR1 is SEHNR and CDR2 is FQNEAQ (reference sequence). The V end was cut by 1 base, the J end by 4 bases, with 19 bases between. The chain's CDR3 is CASSLEGLRGGGETQYF. The CDR3 DNA is TGTGCCAGCAGCTTAGAAGGGTTGCGGGGAGGAGGAGAGACCCAGTACTTC.

The chain joins TRBV14 to TRBJ2-7; D is possibly TRBD2 (6 bases). Germline V gives CDR1 SGHDN, CDR2 FVKESK. V was cut by 1 base and J by 11 bases, with 24 bases left in between. The CDR3 runs 16 residues. CDR3 DNA: TGTGCCAGCAGCCAAGTATCTGCTGGGCAGGGAGGACTCGAGTACTTC. It encodes CASSQVSAGQGGLEYF.

The chain has TRBV7-9 and TRBJ1-2; D remains ambiguous. The V and J ends lost 1 base and 5 bases respectively, with 11 bases between them. CDR3 size: 14 residues. Germline CDR1 SEHNR, CDR2 FQNEAQ (reference sequence). The CDR3 loop is CASSLEARRYGYTF. For the CDR3, the DNA is TGTGCCAGCAGCTTAGAAGCCAGGAGGTATGGCTACACCTTC.

The chain is built from TRBV7-2 and TRBJ2-7, with a possible D match to TRBD1 (6 bases). The CDR3 contains 15 residues. Germline loops: CDR1 SGHTA, CDR2 FQGNSA. V was trimmed by 4 bases and J by 2 bases, leaving 15 bases between them. CDR3 sequence (DNA): TGTGCCAGCAGCTCCCGTGGGGCAGGGGCCTACGAGCAGTACTTC. Amino acids: CASSSRGAGAYEQYF.

In DNA, the CDR3 is TGTGCCAGCAGCCCGGGGGGGTACTCGAAGACCCAGTACTTC. This sequence encodes CASSPGGYSKTQYF. This chain connects TRBV7-3 to TRBJ2-5, with 8 bases lining up with TRBD2. Germline CDR1 and CDR2: SGHTA and FQGTGA. The CDR3 length is 14 residues. V shed 5 bases and J 6 bases; nucleotides not matched to a gene: 8.

This clone was counted a single time. The chain links TRBV18 to TRBJ1-2; D perhaps matches TRBD1 (6 bases). V was clipped by 1 base and J by 2 bases, with 17 bases between them. Germline values: CDR1 KGHSH, CDR2 LQKENI. The CDR3 is 17 amino acids. CDR3 in amino acids: CASSPQSPGQINYGYTF. CDR3 nucleotide sequence: TGTGCCAGCTCACCACAGTCACCGGGACAAATAAACTATGGCTACACCTTC.

V is TRBV6-5 and J is TRBJ1-2; 10 nucleotides agree with TRBD1. The junction had 7 bases not matched to a gene; V was cut back by 8 bases and J by 4 bases. Germline-derived CDR1 and CDR2 are MNHEY and SVGAGI. The CDR3 length is 14 residues. The CDR3 nucleotides read TGTGCCAGCCGGACAGGGGGTTCTGTCTATGGCTACACCTTC. Residues: CASRTGGSVYGYTF.

The gene calls are TRBV5-1 and TRBJ2-3, with TRBD1 as a possible D gene (6 bases). The CDR3 runs 15 residues. With 2 bases removed from V and 4 bases from J, the gap between germline ends came to 14 bases. Germline CDR1 SGHRS, CDR2 YFSETQ. For the CDR3, the DNA is TGCGCCAGCAGCTTACAACAGGGCCCCCCAGATACGCAGTATTTT. Protein: CASSLQQGPPDTQYF.